One and the same sample provided the 32 T cell receptor beta chains below, sequenced in a study of chemoradiotherapy in HPV16-positive cancers. Assay used: immunoSEQ multiplex PCR; TCRdb lists only in-frame clones, some missing. The sample yields about 16,000 clones, just under 90% seen once. The sample in question was blood, obtained from a patient who underwent chemoradiotherapy. The receptors were sampled from a human donor with HPV-associated anogenital cancer.

The chain combines TRBV5-1 with TRBJ1-2, with D uncertain. V was clipped by 0 bases and J by 3 bases, with 12 bases between them. This CDR3 region has 15 residues. Germline values: CDR1 SGHRS, CDR2 YFSETQ. The CDR3 reads CASSLGLVRDYGYTF. CDR3 sequence (DNA): TGCGCCAGCAGCTTGGGTTTGGTAAGGGACTATGGCTACACCTTC.

The chain uses TRBV9 and TRBJ1-1; D may be TRBD1 (5 bases). Germline CDR1 and CDR2: SGDLS and YYNGEE. This CDR3 region has 12 residues. V shed 3 bases and J shed 6 bases, with 9 bases lying between them. CDR3 amino acids: CASSGGDSEAFF. Here the CDR3 DNA reads TGTGCCAGCAGCGGAGGGGACTCTGAAGCTTTCTTT.

This clone was recorded once. The V and J genes are TRBV11-2 and TRBJ2-5; 7 nucleotides match TRBD2. The CDR3 consists of 15 residues. In germline, CDR1 is SGHAT, CDR2 FQNNGV. V lost 6 bases and J lost 3; bases outside the gene matches: 10. The CDR3 here is CASRTWGGKEETQYF. CDR3 bases: TGTGCCAGCAGAACCTGGGGGGGAAAAGAAGAGACCCAGTACTTC. The full variable domain, completed using reference TRBV11-2 and TRBJ2-5, is EAGVAQSPRYKIIEKRQSVAFWCNPISGHATLYWYQQILGQGPKLLIQFQNNGVVDDSQLPKDRFSAERLKGVDSTLKIQPAKLEDSAVYLCASRTWGGKEETQYFGPGTRLLVL.

This chain connects TRBV4-1 to TRBJ1-1; D is unclear. Trimming took 3 bases from V and 0 from J, leaving 11 bases between them. The germline gives CDR1 MGHRA, CDR2 YSYEKL. CDR3 size: 15 residues. CDR3 nucleotide sequence: TGCGCCAGCAGCCAGAGCCGGGAGTTGAACACTGAAGCTTTCTTT. Protein product: CASSQSRELNTEAFF.

V gene TRBV5-1 combines with J gene TRBJ2-3, with 15 bases that match TRBD2. V lost 4 bases, J lost 6 bases, and 9 bases stayed unmatched. The CDR3 spans 17 residues. The germline V gene encodes CDR1 SGHRS and CDR2 YFSETQ. CDR3 amino acids: CASSPGTSGGPWDTQYF. The CDR3 DNA reads TGCGCCAGCAGCCCGGGGACTAGCGGGGGGCCGTGGGATACGCAGTATTTT.

The rearrangement uses TRBV4-2 and TRBJ2-1; 13 positions match TRBD2. The V gene end was trimmed by 3 bases and the J gene end by 6 bases; junction bases not matched to a gene: 5. CDR1 and CDR2 (germline): LGHNA, YNFKEQ. The CDR3 totals 16 residues. The CDR3 sequence: CASSHALAGGTNEQFF. CDR3 nucleotide sequence: TGTGCCAGCAGCCACGCACTAGCGGGAGGGACCAATGAGCAGTTCTTC.

As regards this clone: At one end the junction does not follow the germline gene, possibly because of a read error. This rearrangement joins TRBV7-7 to TRBJ2-5; D is uncertain. Germline V gene data show CDR1 as SSHAT and CDR2 as FNYEAQ (reference sequence). The CDR3 length is 14 residues. In DNA form, the CDR3 reads TGTGCTAGCAGCTTACTTGGGAAACAAGAGACCCAGTACTTC. This gives the protein CASSLLGKQETQYF. Drawing the rest from reference TRBV7-7 and TRBJ2-5, the complete variable domain is GAGVSQSPRYKVTKRGQDVTLRCDPISSHATLYWYQQALGQGPEFLTYFNYEAQPDKSGLPSDRFSAERPEGSISTLTIQRTEQRDSAMYRCASSLLGKQETQYFGPGTRLLVL.

The rearrangement joins TRBV2 to TRBJ1-2, with 7 bases lining up with TRBD1. Losses at the gene ends were 6 bases for V and 5 bases for J; bases not matched to a gene: 9. This CDR3 is 14 amino acids long. Germline V gene sequence: CDR1 SNHLY, CDR2 FYNNEI. The CDR3 DNA sequence: TGTGCCAGCAGGATCGAGGGGGCGGCTTATGGCTACACCTTC. Encoded protein: CASRIEGAAYGYTF. The full variable domain, its missing parts supplied by reference TRBV2 and TRBJ1-2, is EPEVTQTPSHQVTQMGQEVILRCVPISNHLYFYWYRQILGQKVEFLVSFYNNEISEKSEIFDDQFSVERPDGSNFTLKIRSTKLEDSAMYFCASRIEGAAYGYTFGSGTRLTVV.

The chain uses TRBV6-5 and TRBJ2-7; D is uncertain. CDR3 size: 16 residues. The V gene's germline CDR1 is MNHEY and CDR2 SVGAGI. Deletions cut 2 bases from V and 7 bases from J, with 21 bases between. CDR3 DNA sequence: TGTGCCAGCAGTTACCGACCTCAGACACCTTTACGGGAGCAGTACTTC. Amino acid sequence: CASSYRPQTPLREQYF.

V gene TRBV5-5 combines with J gene TRBJ2-5; no clear D. CDR1 and CDR2 (germline): SGHKS, YYEKEE (reference sequence). V was pared by 0 bases and J by 3 bases, with 9 bases between. CDR3 length: 14 amino acids. CDR3 sequence (DNA): TGTGCCAGCAGCTTGGCCCGGGTGAAAGAGACCCAGTACTTC. It specifies CASSLARVKETQYF.

A few counts support this clone. This sequence joins TRBV5-4 and TRBJ1-5, with D maybe TRBD1 (6 bases). The V end was cut by 7 bases, the J end by 1 base, with 12 bases between. The CDR3 extends over 14 amino acids. Germline loops: CDR1 SGHNT, CDR2 YYREEE (reference sequence). The CDR3 reads CASSHRESNQPQHF. CDR3 DNA: TGTGCCAGCTCCCACAGGGAAAGCAATCAGCCCCAGCATTTT.

V gene TRBV27 combines with J gene TRBJ2-7; D gene unclear. With 5 bases removed from V and 3 bases from J, the gap between germline ends came to 17 bases. The CDR3 loop spans 15 amino acids. From germline, CDR1 is MNHEY and CDR2 SMNVEV (reference sequence). CDR3 coding DNA: TGTGCCAGCAGTCCCCGGGTAGCTCAAGACTACGAGCAGTACTTC. Translating it yields CASSPRVAQDYEQYF.

This chain links TRBV5-4 with TRBJ2-7; 13 bases agree with TRBD2. CDR1 SGHNT and CDR2 YYREEE come from the germline V gene (reference sequence). V trimming: 4 bases; J trimming: 3 bases; junction bases outside the gene matches: 13. The CDR3 is 18 amino acids. This CDR3 reads CASSPWTSGRGVDYEQYF. The DNA of the CDR3 is TGTGCCAGCAGCCCCTGGACTAGCGGGAGAGGGGTAGACTACGAGCAGTACTTC.

The J gene is TRBJ2-6, the V gene TRBV6-6; D gene unclear. V dropped 3 bases and J dropped 1 base, with 10 bases sitting between them. This CDR3 has 16 residues. Germline V lookup: CDR1 MNHNY, CDR2 SVGAGI (reference sequence). The CDR3: CASSYVYGSGANVLTF. CDR3 nucleotide sequence: TGTGCCAGCAGTTATGTCTATGGGTCTGGGGCCAACGTCCTGACTTTC.

This chain uses TRBV30 with TRBJ1-2; perhaps TRBD1 as D (6 bases). Germline CDR1 and CDR2: GTSNPN and SVGIG (reference sequence). The CDR3 covers 13 residues. V gave up 4 bases and J gave up 8 bases, with 17 bases separating them. This CDR3 reads CAWNIATGRGYTF. The CDR3 DNA sequence: TGTGCCTGGAATATCGCCACAGGGCGAGGCTACACCTTC.

V usage is TRBV27 and J usage is TRBJ2-1; no clear D. The V end was cut by 2 bases, the J end by 6 bases, with 2 bases between. The CDR3 extends over 11 amino acids. Germline V gene data show CDR1 as MNHEY and CDR2 as SMNVEV (reference sequence). Here the CDR3 reads CASSLGNEQFF. The CDR3 DNA is TGTGCCAGCAGTTTAGGCAATGAGCAGTTCTTC.

This chain joins TRBV7-9 and TRBJ2-7; 7 positions match TRBD1. This CDR3 spans 14 amino acids. V shed 8 bases, J shed 2 bases, and the junction held 9 bases outside the gene matches. Germline values: CDR1 SEHNR, CDR2 FQNEAQ (reference sequence). CDR3 nucleotides: TGTGCCAGCTTCCGACAGGGCATTACCTACGAGCAGTACTTC. Protein product: CASFRQGITYEQYF.

This sequence joins TRBV5-1 and TRBJ2-1; D not resolved. Germline V CDR1 and CDR2: SGHRS, YFSETQ. Trimming cost V 3 bases and J 5 bases, with 15 bases left between them. The CDR3 runs to 15 residues. The DNA of the CDR3 is TGCGCCAGCAGCTCCTCCAATCGGGCGGACAATGAGCAGTTCTTC. Encoded protein: CASSSSNRADNEQFF.

The V call is TRBV7-4, the J call TRBJ2-2; D may correspond to TRBD1 or TRBD2 (5 bases each). The CDR3 contains 14 residues. V was pared by 6 bases and J by 3 bases, with 11 bases between. Looked up from germline, CDR1 is SGHVT and CDR2 is SQSDAQ. This CDR3 is CASRRGVDTGELFF. The CDR3 nucleotides read TGTGCCAGCAGGAGGGGTGTGGACACCGGGGAGCTGTTTTTT.

The rearrangement links TRBV5-1 to TRBJ2-7; D is unclear. CDR1 SGHRS and CDR2 YFSETQ come from the germline V gene. The CDR3 contains 13 residues. Between the trimmed V and J ends, which lost 4 bases and 0 bases, there was a span of 8 bases. CDR3 DNA sequence: TGCGCCAGCAGCCTAGGTAGCTCCTACGAGCAGTACTTC. It specifies CASSLGSSYEQYF.

This chain connects TRBV4-1 to TRBJ1-2; the D gene is possibly TRBD1 (6 bases). With 1 base removed from V and 4 bases from J, the gap between germline ends came to 13 bases. There are 15 residues in the CDR3. The germline V gene has CDR1 MGHRA and CDR2 YSYEKL. CDR3 in DNA: TGCGCCAGCAGCCAAGGAATGTCAGGGGTCTATGGCTACACCTTC. Translation: CASSQGMSGVYGYTF.

This sequence joins TRBV6-1 and TRBJ2-2; TRBD2 agrees at 14 bases. CDR1 MNHNS and CDR2 SASEGT come from the germline V gene. The CDR3 extends over 17 amino acids. J was trimmed by 2 bases and V by 4 bases; bases with no gene match: 3. In DNA form, the CDR3 reads TGTGCCAGCAGTGGACTAGCGGGAGGGGAAAACACCGGGGAGCTGTTTTTT. It encodes CASSGLAGGENTGELFF.

This rearrangement joins TRBV2 to TRBJ1-2, with unresolved D. Deletions cut 6 bases from V and 4 bases from J, with 12 bases between. The CDR3 is 13 residues long. From germline, CDR1 is SNHLY and CDR2 FYNNEI. The CDR3: CASSPSQVYGYTF. The CDR3 DNA reads TGTGCCAGCAGCCCATCCCAGGTCTATGGCTACACCTTC.

The CDR3 DNA sequence: TGTGCCAGCAGTTTGACAGGGGGAGACTACGAGCAGTACTTC. Protein: CASSLTGGDYEQYF. The chain links TRBV27 to TRBJ2-7; TRBD1 agrees at 9 bases. Germline CDR1 reads MNHEY; CDR2 reads SMNVEV (reference sequence). The J segment lost 3 bases and the V segment lost 3 bases, leaving 3 bases of the junction unmatched. This CDR3 region has 14 residues.

J is TRBJ1-3 and V is TRBV5-1, with 7 bases aligning to TRBD1. Germline V CDR1 and CDR2: SGHRS, YFSETQ. The CDR3 has 16 residues. Germline trimming cut 3 bases from V and 4 bases from J; bases unmatched to any gene: 10. CDR3 sequence: CASSYGQAGPGNTIYF. As DNA, the CDR3 is TGCGCCAGCAGCTACGGACAGGCCGGGCCAGGAAACACCATATATTTT.

The chain carries TRBV7-2 and TRBJ2-2; the match to TRBD2 covers 12 bases. CDR3 length: 14 residues. With 7 bases clipped from V and 8 bases from J, the junction kept 5 bases outside the gene matches. Germline V lookup: CDR1 SGHTA, CDR2 FQGNSA. The CDR3 DNA is TGTGCCAGCACCGCACTAGCGGGGGGTGGGGAGCTGTTTTTT. Protein: CASTALAGGGELFF.

The rearrangement joins TRBV9 to TRBJ2-7; 9 bases are shared with TRBD1. The CDR3 runs to 14 residues. CDR1 is SGDLS and CDR2 is YYNGEE in the germline V gene. The ends lost 4 bases at V and 2 bases at J; junction bases unmatched: 4. CDR3 region: CASSPGQGTYEQYF. The CDR3 DNA reads as TGTGCCAGCAGCCCGGGACAGGGTACCTACGAGCAGTACTTC.

The chain uses TRBV5-8 and TRBJ2-1; 8 nucleotides match TRBD2. The CDR3 runs to 15 residues. Germline V gene data show CDR1 as SGHTS and CDR2 as YDEGEE. J lost 7 bases, V lost 2 bases, and 8 bases had no gene match. DNA of the CDR3: TGTGCCAGCAGCTTCTCCGGGACTAGAACGAATGAGCAGTTCTTC. This sequence encodes CASSFSGTRTNEQFF.

The V and J genes are TRBV7-9 and TRBJ2-3; TRBD2 matches 8 bases. The CDR3 has 16 residues. Germline V gene lookup returns CDR1 SEHNR and CDR2 FQNEAQ (reference sequence). The V segment lost 3 bases and the J segment 2 bases; nucleotides outside the gene matches: 7. The CDR3 region is CASSLTKTSDTDTQYF. For the CDR3, the DNA is TGTGCCAGCAGCTTGACTAAGACTAGCGACACAGATACGCAGTATTTT.

The chain has TRBV7-2 and TRBJ2-5; D is ambiguous. The CDR3 is 15 residues long. Trimming removed 2 bases from V and 5 bases from J, with 15 bases in between. Germline CDR1 SGHTA, CDR2 FQGNSA. The CDR3 loop reads CASSLRSLGQETQYF. The CDR3 nucleotides read TGTGCCAGCAGCTTACGTAGTCTGGGCCAGGAGACCCAGTACTTC.

The chain joins TRBV10-2 to TRBJ1-2, with D perhaps TRBD1 (6 bases). CDR1 WSHSY and CDR2 SAAADI come from the germline V gene. The CDR3 extends over 14 amino acids. V was shortened by 6 bases and J by 4 bases, with 15 bases between the two germline ends. The CDR3 nucleotides are TGCGCCAGCAGACCCACAGGGCAAACCTATGGCTACACCTTC. Protein product: CASRPTGQTYGYTF.

The chain employs TRBV2 and TRBJ2-5; D uncertain. The V gene lost 2 bases and the J gene lost 5 bases, with 3 bases spanning the gap. Per germline, CDR1 SNHLY and CDR2 FYNNEI. This CDR3 contains 11 residues. This CDR3 reads CASSERETQYF. CDR3 DNA: TGTGCCAGCAGTGAACGGGAGACCCAGTACTTC.